The clone carrying this TCR beta chain appeared once. Its specificity is unknown. This entry belongs to a study of post-analysis software for immune sequencing data. Overall study context: Several disease courses (relapsing-remitting, secondary progressive and progressive-relapsing) of multiple sclerosis were included. Study observations and caveats: With F measure, samples from one preparation batch clustered together strongly. Patients used several TRBV segments, including TRBV5-6, TRBV5-1 and TRBV20-1, more often than controls. When compared against controls, multiple sclerosis patients showed significantly lower normalized Chao1 diversity.

Incorporated into the TCR beta cDNA libraries were unique molecular identifiers, which served to reduce PCR and sequencing biases. Out of about 0.9 to 10 million T cells, about 500,000 cDNA molecules were generated. One entry per CDR3 protein, called by TCRdb with MiXCR from the PCR reads. Counted here are approximately 630,000 distinct CDR3 sequences, approximately 60% occurring once; the ten biggest clones make up roughly 10%. With V trimmed by 4 bases and J by 7 bases, 7 bases remained unmatched. Germline-derived CDR1 and CDR2 are SGHRS and YFSETQ. The length of the CDR3 is 15 residues. The sequenced sample consisted of blood. The chain links TRBV5-1 to TRBJ2-1; 11 bases fit TRBD1. The sequence was obtained from a girl aged 2-10 years with multiple sclerosis. The CDR3 DNA is TGCGCCAGCAGCCCCAGGACAGGGGGCTGGAATGAGCAGTTCTTC. Translated, it gives CASSPRTGGWNEQFF.